What follows is one T cell receptor (beta chain) and its context. The junction had 1 base not matched to a gene; V was cut back by 5 bases and J by 8 bases. The CDR3 has 11 amino acids. CDR1 and CDR2 (germline): SEHNR, FQNEAQ (reference sequence). The sample belongs to a study of blood T cell repertoires in COVID-19. The authors' processing: Reference gene primer amplification gave estimated nucleated cell counts. Some clones are missing from TCRdb's copy, which holds only in-frame ones; the method was immunoSEQ multiplex PCR. V, J and clone size are taken as reported in that table, and D and trimming were inferred from the DNA itself. The sample has about 180,000 clones; over 75% are singletons.

The V call is TRBV7-9, the J call TRBJ2-3, with 7 bases identical to TRBD2. The sample comprised peripheral blood. This TCR derives from a person between 65 and 80 years old with COVID-19, enrolled during active disease. The CDR3 DNA is TGTGCCAGCAGCCCGGGAGGTACGCAGTATTTT. As protein: CASSPGGTQYF.